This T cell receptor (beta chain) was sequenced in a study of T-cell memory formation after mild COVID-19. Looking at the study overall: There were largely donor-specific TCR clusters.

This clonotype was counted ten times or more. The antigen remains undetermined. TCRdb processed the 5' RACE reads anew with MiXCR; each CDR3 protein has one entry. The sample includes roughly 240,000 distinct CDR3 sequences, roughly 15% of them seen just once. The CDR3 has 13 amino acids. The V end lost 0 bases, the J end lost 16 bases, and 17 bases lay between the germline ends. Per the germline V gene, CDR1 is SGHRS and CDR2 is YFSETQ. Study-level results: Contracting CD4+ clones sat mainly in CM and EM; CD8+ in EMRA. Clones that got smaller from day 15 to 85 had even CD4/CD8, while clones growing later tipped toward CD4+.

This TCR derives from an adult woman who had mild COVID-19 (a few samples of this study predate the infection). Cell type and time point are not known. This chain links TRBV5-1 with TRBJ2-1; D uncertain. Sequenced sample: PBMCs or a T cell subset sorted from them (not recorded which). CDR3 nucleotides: TGCGCCAGCAGCTTGGCTGGGGTTCCAGGCCAATTCTTC. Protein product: CASSLAGVPGQFF.